These 6 T cell receptor beta chains share one sample of origin, sequenced in a study of shared T cell receptors in the human thymus. The data were produced by immunoSEQ multiplex PCR, yet TCRdb's version contains in-frame clones alone and is incomplete. Among 600,000 or so clones listed, around 87% were seen once. This sample was also put to use in a study of human thymus T cells.

The source material was thymocytes. These receptor sequences come from a boy younger than two with a congenital heart defect.

This clone was counted only a few times. The chain employs TRBV28 and TRBJ1-2, with D unclear. CDR3 length equals 16 residues. V lost 6 bases and J lost 6, with 23 bases in between. Germline V gene data show CDR1 as MDHEN and CDR2 as SYDVKM. The CDR3 region is CASSHLPAGAFDGYTF. The DNA of the CDR3 is TGTGCCAGCAGCCACCTACCAGCAGGCGCCTTCGATGGCTACACCTTC.

This chain joins TRBV19 and TRBJ1-4; D not certain. Germline loops: CDR1 LNHDA, CDR2 SQIVND (reference sequence). This CDR3 spans 14 amino acids. The V and J ends lost 3 bases and 6 bases respectively, with 11 bases between them. The DNA of the CDR3 is TGTGCCAGTAGTATGGGTACAGTAGATGAAAAACTGTTTTTT. Residues: CASSMGTVDEKLFF. Looking up the rest from reference TRBV19 and TRBJ1-4 gives the full variable domain: DGGITQSPKYLFRKEGQNVTLSCEQNLNHDAMYWYRQDPGQGLRLIYYSQIVNDFQKGDIAEGYSVSREKKESFPLTVTSAQKNPTAFYLCASSMGTVDEKLFFGSGTQLSVL.

This clone was seen only once. The CDR3 region is CASSPTSVQDTQYF. As DNA, the CDR3 is TGTGCCAGCAGCCCGACTAGCGTTCAGGATACGCAGTATTTT. The chain couples TRBV9 to TRBJ2-3, with 8 bases that match TRBD2. The trim removed 4 bases at V and 6 bases at J, leaving 7 bases unmatched. The CDR3 contains 14 residues. Germline loops: CDR1 SGDLS, CDR2 YYNGEE.

The rearrangement uses TRBV6-5 and TRBJ2-1; 10 bases match TRBD2. Germline V lookup: CDR1 MNHEY, CDR2 SVGAGI. CDR3 length: 16 residues. With V trimmed by 4 bases and J by 6 bases, 9 bases remained unmatched. The CDR3 loop reads CASSFHLAGAPNEQFF. The CDR3 nucleotides read TGTGCCAGCAGTTTCCATCTAGCGGGAGCCCCCAATGAGCAGTTCTTC.

This clone has only a few counts. The genes are TRBV9 and TRBJ1-6; 8 nucleotides agree with TRBD1. Germline values: CDR1 SGDLS, CDR2 YYNGEE. This CDR3 comprises 20 residues. V lost 0 bases and J lost 4; bases outside the gene matches: 15. The CDR3 nucleotides are TGTGCCAGCAGCGTAGAGGACAGGGCTCTAAACGCCCCTTATAATTCACCCCTCCACTTT. Protein product: CASSVEDRALNAPYNSPLHF.

V is TRBV29-1 and J is TRBJ2-5; D unresolved. The CDR3 is 12 residues long. Per the germline V gene, CDR1 is SQVTM and CDR2 is ANQGSEA. Deletions cut 2 bases from V and 2 bases from J, with 6 bases between. CDR3 loop: CSVESNQETQYF. The CDR3 nucleotides read TGCAGCGTTGAAAGCAATCAAGAGACCCAGTACTTC.